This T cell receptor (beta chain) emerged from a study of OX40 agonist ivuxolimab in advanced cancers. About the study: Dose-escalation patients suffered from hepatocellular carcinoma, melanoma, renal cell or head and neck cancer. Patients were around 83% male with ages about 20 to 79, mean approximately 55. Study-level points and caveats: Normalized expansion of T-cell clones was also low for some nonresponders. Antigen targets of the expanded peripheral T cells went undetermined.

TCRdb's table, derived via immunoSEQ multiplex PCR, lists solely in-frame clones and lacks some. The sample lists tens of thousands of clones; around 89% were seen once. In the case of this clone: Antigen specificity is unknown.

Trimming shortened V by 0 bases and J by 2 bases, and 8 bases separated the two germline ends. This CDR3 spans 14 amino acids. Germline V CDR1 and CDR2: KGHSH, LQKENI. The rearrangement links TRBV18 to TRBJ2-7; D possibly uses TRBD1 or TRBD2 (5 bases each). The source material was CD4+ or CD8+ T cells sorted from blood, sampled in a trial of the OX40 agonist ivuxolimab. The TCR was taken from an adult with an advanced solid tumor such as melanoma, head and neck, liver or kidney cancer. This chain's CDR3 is CASSPPGPTYEQYF. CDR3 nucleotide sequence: TGTGCCAGCTCACCACCGGGACCTACCTACGAGCAGTACTTC.